The source of this TCR beta chain is a study of blood T cell repertoires in COVID-19. Across the whole study: From T cells, B-cell-depleted T cells, or PBMCs came the material, which was cDNA or gDNA.

Worth noting for this clone: A junction end diverges from the germline sequence, so it may reflect a read error.

TCRdb keeps only in-frame clones here, not all; method: immunoSEQ multiplex PCR. The sample contains some 180,000 clones, 70% to 85% of which appear only once. There are 12 residues in the CDR3. Germline-derived CDR1 and CDR2 are MDHEN and SYDVKM. The TCR was taken from a human donor in a cohort sampled during active COVID-19. Sample: peripheral blood. The genes are TRBV28 and TRBJ2-7; tentative D call: TRBD2 (5 bases). The CDR3 is CASSSSGRTGDF. In DNA form, the CDR3 reads TGTGCCAGCAGTTCATCGGGCCGGACCGGGGACTTC.